Shown below are 16 T cell receptor beta chains from a single sample sequenced in a study of T cell repertoires in cytomegalovirus infection. Their antigens remain unidentified. A single record per CDR3 protein comes from TCRdb applying MiXCR to the reads. This table holds 60,000 to 75,000 distinct CDR3 sequences, 25% to 30% found once. The sample in question was CD8+ T cells from cultured PBMCs, obtained from culture after CMV antigen stimulation. Every receptor here comes from a human donor in good health (CMV status not recorded). Some clones in this sample may be carry-over from other donors' samples.

This clonotype was recorded at least ten times. The chain combines TRBV11-2 with TRBJ1-5, with unresolved D. The V gene lost 1 base and the J gene lost 0 bases, with 7 bases spanning the gap. Germline V CDR1 and CDR2: SGHAT, FQNNGV. The CDR3 runs to 15 residues. The CDR3 reads CASSLGGTSNQPQHF. The CDR3 nucleotides are TGTGCCAGCAGCTTAGGGGGTACTAGCAATCAGCCCCAGCATTTT.

V gene TRBV11-2 combines with J gene TRBJ2-1; 9 nucleotides agree with TRBD1. The ends lost 2 bases at V and 3 bases at J; junction bases unmatched: 14. CDR1 is SGHAT, CDR2 FQNNGV, per germline. The CDR3 extends over 19 amino acids. CDR3 coding DNA: TGTGCCAGCAGCTTATGGGGACAGGGTGTAGCGGCCTACTACAATGAGCAGTTCTTC. This translates into CASSLWGQGVAAYYNEQFF.

This clonotype was seen at least ten times. The chain employs TRBV25-1 and TRBJ1-2; maybe TRBD1 (5 bases). The CDR3 loop spans 14 amino acids. The germline gives CDR1 MGHDK, CDR2 SYGVNS. Trimming cost V 2 bases and J 6 bases, with 13 bases left between them. The CDR3 spells CASSERGFWDGYTF. The CDR3 nucleotides are TGTGCCAGCAGTGAAAGGGGTTTTTGGGATGGCTACACCTTC.

This clonotype was seen only once. This chain joins TRBV9 and TRBJ2-2, with D maybe TRBD2 (5 bases). V was trimmed by 0 bases and J by 6 bases, leaving 12 bases between them. From germline, CDR1 is SGDLS and CDR2 YYNGEE. This CDR3 has 15 residues. The CDR3 coding sequence is TGTGCCAGCAGCGTAGACGGCGGGTCCGCCGGGGAGCTGTTTTTT. Amino acid sequence: CASSVDGGSAGELFF.

The chain has TRBV12-3 or TRBV12-4 and TRBJ2-7; TRBD1 matches at 9 bases. The CDR3 totals 14 residues. V shed 7 bases, J shed 6 bases, and the junction held 10 bases outside the gene matches. CDR3 residues: CASKLQGASSEQYF. In DNA, the CDR3 is TGTGCCAGCAAGCTACAGGGGGCGTCTTCCGAGCAGTACTTC.

This chain joins TRBV27 and TRBJ2-3, with D unclear. Between the trimmed V and J ends, which lost 3 bases and 2 bases, there was a span of 12 bases. The V gene's germline CDR1 is MNHEY and CDR2 SMNVEV (reference sequence). This CDR3 is 15 amino acids long. This CDR3 is CASSFARSTTDTQYF. CDR3 DNA: TGTGCCAGCAGTTTCGCCAGGAGTACCACAGATACGCAGTATTTT.

The table lists this clonotype with many counts. The chain uses TRBV6-5 and TRBJ1-4; D gene ambiguous. Trimming took off 2 bases at V and 4 bases at J, with 11 bases between the two ends. This CDR3 is 15 amino acids long. Germline loops: CDR1 MNHEY, CDR2 SVGAGI. CDR3 protein: CASSYGGSDNEKLFF. The CDR3 bases are TGTGCCAGCAGTTACGGCGGGTCAGATAATGAAAAACTGTTTTTT.

Note on this clonotype: The junction departs from the called germline gene at one end, perhaps through a read error. V usage is TRBV12-3 or TRBV12-4 and J usage is TRBJ2-5; 9 nucleotides agree with TRBD2. This CDR3 contains 16 residues. The CDR3 here is CANSKRVAGAGETQYF. CDR3 DNA sequence: TGTGCCAACAGTAAGCGGGTAGCGGGAGCTGGAGAGACCCAGTACTTC.

This sequence joins TRBV29-1 and TRBJ2-7, with TRBD2 matching 11 bases. The V gene's germline CDR1 is SQVTM and CDR2 ANQGSEA. V trimming: 2 bases; J trimming: 0 bases; junction bases outside the gene matches: 6. This CDR3 comprises 16 residues. The DNA for the CDR3 is TGCAGCGTTGAATTTGGGACTAGCGGCGACTCCTACGAGCAGTACTTC. Residues: CSVEFGTSGDSYEQYF.

This chain connects TRBV7-9 to TRBJ1-1; 9 bases agree with TRBD1. CDR1 is SEHNR, CDR2 FQNEAQ, per germline (reference sequence). The junction had 10 bases not matched to a gene; V was cut back by 4 bases and J by 4 bases. The length of the CDR3 is 16 residues. The CDR3 protein is CASSWVVRTGVTEAFF. For the CDR3, the DNA is TGTGCCAGCAGCTGGGTTGTCAGGACAGGGGTCACTGAAGCTTTCTTT.

The chain couples TRBV11-1 to TRBJ2-1; 8 nucleotides match TRBD2. Germline assignment: CDR1 SGHAT and CDR2 FQDESV (reference sequence). With 3 bases clipped from V and 4 bases from J, the junction kept 5 bases outside the gene matches. CDR3 length: 15 residues. This CDR3 is CASSFYGGAYNEQFF. CDR3 DNA: TGTGCCAGCAGCTTTTACGGGGGGGCGTACAATGAGCAGTTCTTC. Supplemented by reference TRBV11-1 and TRBJ2-1, the full variable domain reads EAEVAQSPRYKITEKSQAVAFWCDPISGHATLYWYRQILGQGPELLVQFQDESVVDDSQLPKDRFSAERLKGVDSTLKIQPAELGDSAMYLCASSFYGGAYNEQFFGPGTRLTVL.

In this sample, this clonotype turned up many times. J is TRBJ2-5 and V is TRBV7-8; 12 bases align to TRBD2. The germline CDR1 and CDR2 sequences are SGHVS and FQNEAQ. CDR3 size: 16 residues. Losses at the gene ends were 5 bases for V and 4 bases for J; bases not matched to a gene: 8. This CDR3 is CASSPASGGALETQYF. Written as DNA, the CDR3 is TGTGCCAGCAGCCCCGCTAGCGGGGGGGCGTTAGAGACCCAGTACTTC.

The chain links TRBV18 to TRBJ2-5; D perhaps matches TRBD1 (6 bases). The V and J ends lost 4 bases and 1 base respectively, with 22 bases between them. There are 18 residues in the CDR3. Germline CDR1 is KGHSH and CDR2 is LQKENI. This CDR3 reads CASSHPSGQIFTQETQYF. The CDR3 DNA follows: TGTGCCAGCTCACACCCGAGCGGACAGATCTTTACCCAAGAGACCCAGTACTTC.

The J gene is TRBJ1-1, the V gene TRBV29-1; D gene ambiguous. The CDR3 totals 17 residues. CDR1 SQVTM and CDR2 ANQGSEA come from the germline V gene. With 0 bases removed from V and 2 bases from J, the gap between germline ends came to 19 bases. CDR3: CSVEDRPRPDTNTEAFF. DNA for the CDR3: TGCAGCGTTGAAGATCGTCCCCGTCCAGACACTAACACTGAAGCTTTCTTT.

In the case of this clonotype: A read error may explain this, as a much larger clone is one base away. V is TRBV10-3 and J is TRBJ2-7; possibly TRBD1 or TRBD2 for D (6 bases each). There are 17 residues in the CDR3. CDR1 is ENHRY, CDR2 SYGVKD, per germline. The CDR3 loop is CVISHPSGALPSYEQYF. CDR3 DNA: TGTGTCATCAGCCATCCTTCGGGGGCCCTCCCATCCTACGAGCAGTACTTC.

This clonotype has only a few counts. The chain employs TRBV20-1 and TRBJ1-4; 12 nucleotides match TRBD1. Trimming at V came to 6 bases and at J to 3 bases, leaving 8 bases not matched to a gene. There are 16 residues in the CDR3. Germline CDR1 and CDR2: DFQATT and SNEGSKA (reference sequence). In DNA form, the CDR3 reads TGCAGTGCCCAGGGGGGACAGGGGGCTTCTAATGAAAAACTGTTTTTT. It codes for CSAQGGQGASNEKLFF.